This is a list of T cell receptor beta chains from one sample in a study of blood T cell repertoires in COVID-19. Some clones are missing from TCRdb's copy, which holds only in-frame ones; the method was immunoSEQ multiplex PCR. The sample shows tens of thousands of clones, roughly four fifths of them seen only once. Sequenced sample: peripheral blood. All receptors come from a woman of 80 years or more with acute or convalescent COVID-19. Both conserved end residues are part of each CDR3. The D gene is left open where the match is weak. The size of a clone is reported for some rows only, either as once, few or many, or as a class for expanded clones.

-	TRBV25-1	11	TRBJ2-7	-	CASSGGYEQYF	TGTGCCAGCAGTGGAGGATACGAGCAGTACTTC
-	TRBV5-1	19	TRBJ2-3	TRBD2	CASSLAPGLAGGPTDTQYF	TGCGCCAGCAGCTTGGCCCCGGGACTAGCGGGAGGGCCGACAGATACGCAGTATTTT
-	TRBV28	18	TRBJ1-5	TRBD1	CASRRAGQGLTGTQPQHF	TGTGCCAGCAGACGGGCGGGACAGGGTCTCACGGGCACCCAGCCCCAGCATTTT
-	TRBV2	17	TRBJ2-2	TRBD2	CASSGARASGRTGELFF	TGTGCCAGCAGTGGAGCTAGGGCTAGCGGGAGAACCGGGGAGCTGTTTTTT
once	TRBV28	13	TRBJ2-7	TRBD1	CASSPGGHDEQYF	TGTGCCAGCAGCCCAGGGGGCCACGACGAGCAGTACTTC
-	TRBV7-6	16	TRBJ2-7	TRBD2	CASSLGGGGSNYEQYF	TGTGCCAGCAGCTTAGGTGGCGGCGGGAGCAACTACGAGCAGTACTTC
few	TRBV7-9	13	TRBJ1-2	-	CASSLAQSRGYTF	TGTGCCAGCAGCTTAGCCCAGTCCCGAGGCTACACCTTC
-	TRBV5-8	17	TRBJ1-5	-	CASSGTGLSYSNQPQHF	TGTGCCAGCAGCGGTACAGGGCTATCTTATAGCAATCAGCCCCAGCATTTT
-	TRBV29-1	11	TRBJ2-1	-	CSVVRVYEQFF	TGCAGCGTTGTTCGCGTTTATGAGCAGTTCTTC
-	TRBV20-1	14	TRBJ1-4	-	CSASFRRGGEKLFF	TGCAGTGCTAGTTTTAGAAGGGGCGGTGAAAAACTGTTTTTT
-	TRBV6-1	14	TRBJ1-4	-	CASSEGTPDEKLFF	TGTGCCAGCAGTGAAGGGACACCGGATGAAAAACTGTTTTTT
-	TRBV5-3	16	TRBJ2-7	-	CARSCRARGSTYEQYF	TGTGCCAGAAGCTGTAGGGCCAGAGGGTCGACCTACGAGCAGTACTTC
once	TRBV11-2	18	TRBJ2-3	TRBD2	CASSPRRRSSGAVDTQYF	TGTGCCAGCAGCCCTCGCAGGCGGTCTAGCGGAGCGGTAGATACGCAGTATTTT
few	TRBV6-5	15	TRBJ2-7	-	CASTPTAGNSYEQYF	TGTGCCAGCACCCCGACGGCAGGGAATTCCTACGAGCAGTACTTC
-	TRBV2	16	TRBJ1-5	TRBD1	CASSVTGYRTHQPQHF	TGTGCCAGCAGTGTGACAGGGTACCGAACCCATCAGCCCCAGCATTTT
-	TRBV7-9	12	TRBJ2-7	-	CASSLISYEQYF	TGTGCCAGCAGCTTAATATCCTACGAGCAGTACTTC
-	TRBV30	14	TRBJ1-4	-	CAWSGGGGNEKLFF	TGTGCCTGGAGTGGCGGGGGGGGGAATGAAAAACTGTTTTTT
-	TRBV6-5	15	TRBJ2-1	-	CASSPDRGLYNEQFF	TGTGCCAGCAGTCCCGACAGGGGACTATACAATGAGCAGTTCTTC
-	TRBV5-1	13	TRBJ2-5	-	CASSLFGRETQYF	TGCGCCAGCAGCTTGTTCGGGAGAGAGACCCAGTACTTC
few	TRBV5-4	13	TRBJ1-1	-	CASSLAGNTEAFF	TGTGCCAGCAGCCTGGCGGGTAACACTGAAGCTTTCTTT
-	TRBV28	13	TRBJ2-1	-	CASSPRRENEQFF	TGTGCCAGCAGTCCACGGAGGGAGAATGAGCAGTTCTTC
-	TRBV30	14	TRBJ2-6	-	CAGDSRSGANVLTF	TGTGCCGGGGACTCGCGCTCTGGGGCCAACGTCCTGACTTTC
-	TRBV7-9	15	TRBJ2-3	-	CASSTTSFETDTQYF	TGTGCCAGCAGCACGACTAGTTTTGAGACAGATACGCAGTATTTT
-	TRBV5-1	15	TRBJ2-2	-	CASSLVARNTGELFF	TGCGCCAGCAGCTTGGTAGCGAGGAACACCGGGGAGCTGTTTTTT
-	TRBV5-1	15	TRBJ1-3	-	CASSPGGGPGNTIYF	TGCGCCAGCAGCCCCGGGGGGGGGCCAGGAAACACCATATATTTT
-	TRBV13	14	TRBJ2-1	-	CASSRQAVENEQFF	TGTGCCAGCAGCCGGCAGGCCGTAGAGAATGAGCAGTTCTTC
-	TRBV27	20	TRBJ1-1	TRBD1	CASSFSDRGEALATYTEAFF	TGTGCCAGCAGTTTTTCGGACAGGGGAGAGGCCTTAGCAACCTACACTGAAGCTTTCTTT
-	TRBV6-5	11	TRBJ1-1	-	CAVGKNTEAFF	TGTGCCGTCGGGAAGAACACTGAAGCTTTCTTT
-	TRBV10-1	11	TRBJ2-7	-	CASSDLYEQYF	TGCGCCAGCAGTGACCTCTATGAGCAGTACTTC
-	TRBV5-1	14	TRBJ1-1	TRBD1	CAGTLRQGIAEAFF	TGCGCCGGCACCCTAAGACAGGGGATAGCTGAAGCTTTCTTT
-	TRBV12-3/TRBV12-4	13	TRBJ1-5	-	CASSLGHNQPQHF	TGTGCCAGCAGTTTGGGACACAATCAGCCCCAGCATTTT
-	TRBV7-9	15	TRBJ2-5	-	CASSLGAPTQETQYF	TGTGCCAGCAGCTTAGGGGCCCCCACACAAGAGACCCAGTACTTC
-	TRBV13	18	TRBJ2-1	TRBD1	CASSPRDRGLDEGNEQFF	TGTGCCAGCAGCCCCAGGGACAGGGGACTAGATGAAGGCAATGAGCAGTTCTTC
-	TRBV30	13	TRBJ1-2	-	CAWSVPRAYGYTF	TGTGCCTGGAGTGTACCCAGGGCCTATGGCTACACCTTC
-	TRBV4-1	15	TRBJ2-5	-	CASSQLGTLQETQYF	TGCGCCAGCAGCCAACTTGGGACTCTCCAAGAGACCCAGTACTTC
-	TRBV5-1	14	TRBJ1-2	TRBD1	CASSSDRGSPGYTF	TGCGCCAGCAGCTCGGACAGGGGATCGCCTGGCTACACCTTC
-	TRBV7-6	15	TRBJ1-5	-	CASSLVEGGSQPQHF	TGTGCCAGCAGCTTAGTGGAGGGTGGAAGTCAGCCCCAGCATTTT
-	TRBV24-1	13	TRBJ2-7	TRBD1	CATSDPQGAEQYF	TGTGCCACCAGTGACCCACAGGGGGCCGAGCAGTACTTC
-	TRBV5-4	14	TRBJ1-3	TRBD1	CASRGQGSENTIYF	TGTGCCAGCAGGGGACAGGGGTCTGAAAACACCATATATTTT
few	TRBV12-3/TRBV12-4	13	TRBJ1-2	TRBD1	CASSLGTGYGYTF	TGTGCCAGCAGTTTAGGGACAGGCTACGGCTACACCTTC
-	TRBV6-2/TRBV6-3	16	TRBJ2-3	TRBD2	CASSRNRLASADTQYF	TGTGCCAGCAGTCGAAACCGACTAGCGTCGGCAGATACGCAGTATTTT